This T cell receptor beta chain appears in the sequencing data of a study of identifying expanded T cells in peripheral blood. Germline V gene data show CDR1 as SGHTA and CDR2 as FQGNSA. The CDR3 length is 15 residues. After removal of 0 bases from V and 4 bases from J, the junction contained 3 bases not matched to a gene. Assay used: immunoSEQ multiplex PCR; TCRdb lists only in-frame clones, some missing. The sample consists of 55,000 to 75,000 clones, 70% to 90% of them appearing once. Sequenced sample: blood. The TCR comes from a person aged 18-69 years in good health. The gene calls are TRBV7-2 and TRBJ2-7; 10 bases agree with TRBD2. The CDR3 DNA follows: TGTGCCAGCAGCTTAGCGGCTAGCGGGAGTTACGAGCAGTACTTC. Protein: CASSLAASGSYEQYF.